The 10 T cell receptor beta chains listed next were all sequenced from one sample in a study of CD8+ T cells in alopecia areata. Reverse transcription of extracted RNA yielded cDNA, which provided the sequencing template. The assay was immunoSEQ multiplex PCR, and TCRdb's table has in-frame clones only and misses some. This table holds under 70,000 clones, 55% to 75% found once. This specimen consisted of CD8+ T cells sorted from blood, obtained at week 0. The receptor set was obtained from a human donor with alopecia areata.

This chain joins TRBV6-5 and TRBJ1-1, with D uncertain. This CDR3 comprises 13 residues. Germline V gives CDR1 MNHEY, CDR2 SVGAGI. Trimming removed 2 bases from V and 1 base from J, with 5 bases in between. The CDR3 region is CASSYRGNTEAFF. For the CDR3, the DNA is TGTGCCAGCAGTTACCGGGGGAACACTGAAGCTTTCTTT.

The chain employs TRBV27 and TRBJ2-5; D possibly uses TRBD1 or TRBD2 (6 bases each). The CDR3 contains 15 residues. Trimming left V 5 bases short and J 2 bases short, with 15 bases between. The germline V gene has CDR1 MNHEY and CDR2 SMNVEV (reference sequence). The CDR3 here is CASSVSSGAQETQYF. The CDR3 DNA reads TGTGCCAGCAGTGTCTCCTCGGGGGCGCAAGAGACCCAGTACTTC.

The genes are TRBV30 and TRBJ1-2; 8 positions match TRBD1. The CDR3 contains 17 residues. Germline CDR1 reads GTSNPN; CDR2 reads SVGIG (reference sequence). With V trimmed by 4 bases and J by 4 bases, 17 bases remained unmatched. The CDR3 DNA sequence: TGTGCCTGGATTCAACGACAGGGGCCGGATTTGAGCTATGGCTACACCTTC. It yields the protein CAWIQRQGPDLSYGYTF.

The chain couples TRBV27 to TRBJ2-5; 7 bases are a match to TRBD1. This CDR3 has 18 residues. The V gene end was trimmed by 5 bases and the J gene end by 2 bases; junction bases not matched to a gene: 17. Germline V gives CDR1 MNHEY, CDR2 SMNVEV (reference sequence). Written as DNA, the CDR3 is TGTGCCAGCAGTACCCAACGAATCCGGGACAGAGAACAAGAGACCCAGTACTTC. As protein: CASSTQRIRDREQETQYF.

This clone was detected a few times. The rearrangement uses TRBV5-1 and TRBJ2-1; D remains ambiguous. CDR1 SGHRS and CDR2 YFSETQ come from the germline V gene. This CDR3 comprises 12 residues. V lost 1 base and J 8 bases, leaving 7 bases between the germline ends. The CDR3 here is CASSLLWDEQFF. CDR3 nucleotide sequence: TGCGCCAGCAGCTTGTTGTGGGATGAGCAGTTCTTC.

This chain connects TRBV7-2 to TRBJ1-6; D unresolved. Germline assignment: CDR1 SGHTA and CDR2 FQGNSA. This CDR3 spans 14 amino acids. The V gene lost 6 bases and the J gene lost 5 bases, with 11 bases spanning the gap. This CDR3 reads CASRHLGDNSPLHF. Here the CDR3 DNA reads TGTGCCAGCAGACACCTTGGGGATAATTCACCCCTCCACTTT. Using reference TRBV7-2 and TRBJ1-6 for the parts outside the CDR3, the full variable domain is GAGVSQSPSNKVTEKGKDVELRCDPISGHTALYWYRQSLGQGLEFLIYFQGNSAPDKSGLPSDRFSAERTGGSVSTLTIQRTQQEDSAVYLCASRHLGDNSPLHFGNGTRLTVT.

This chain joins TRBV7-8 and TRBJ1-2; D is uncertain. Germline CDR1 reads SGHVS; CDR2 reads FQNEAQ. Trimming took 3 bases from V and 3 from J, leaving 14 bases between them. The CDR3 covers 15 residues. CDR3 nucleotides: TGTGCCAGCAGCTTCTTGTGGGCCGCGGACTATGGCTACACCTTC. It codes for CASSFLWAADYGYTF.

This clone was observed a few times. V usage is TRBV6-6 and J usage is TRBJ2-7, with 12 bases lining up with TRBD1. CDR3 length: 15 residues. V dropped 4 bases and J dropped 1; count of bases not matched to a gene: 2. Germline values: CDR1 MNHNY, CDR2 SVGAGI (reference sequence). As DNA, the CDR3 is TGTGCCAGCAGTTCGGGACAGGGGGCGTCCTACGAGCAGTACTTC. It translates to CASSSGQGASYEQYF.

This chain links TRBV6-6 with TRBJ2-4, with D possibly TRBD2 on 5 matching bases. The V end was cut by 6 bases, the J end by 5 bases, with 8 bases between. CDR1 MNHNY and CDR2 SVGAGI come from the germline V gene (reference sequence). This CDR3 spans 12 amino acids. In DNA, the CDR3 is TGTGCCAGCAGCCTGGGAGAAAACATTCAGTACTTC. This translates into CASSLGENIQYF.

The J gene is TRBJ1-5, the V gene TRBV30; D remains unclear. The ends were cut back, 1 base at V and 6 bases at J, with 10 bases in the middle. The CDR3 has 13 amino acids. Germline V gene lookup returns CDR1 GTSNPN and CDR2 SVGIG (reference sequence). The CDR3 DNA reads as TGTGCCTGGAGTGAGCCCGGGATTCAGCCCCAGCATTTT. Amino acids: CAWSEPGIQPQHF. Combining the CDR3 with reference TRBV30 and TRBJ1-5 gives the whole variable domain SQTIHQWPATLVQPVGSPLSLECTVEGTSNPNLYWYRQAAGRGLQLLFYSVGIGQISSEVPQNLSASRPQDRQFILSSKKLLLSDSGFYLCAWSEPGIQPQHFGDGTRLSIL.